What follows are 11 T cell receptor beta chains derived from one specimen sequenced in a study of blood T cell repertoires in COVID-19. Assay: immunoSEQ multiplex PCR; the TCRdb copy retains only in-frame clones and omits some. This repertoire shows more than 130,000 clones, 70% to 85% found once; its top ten account for over 5%. The sample taken for sequencing was peripheral blood. The receptors were gathered from a human donor in a cohort sampled during active COVID-19.

V usage is TRBV30 and J usage is TRBJ1-2; possible D gene TRBD1, 6 bases. Deletions cut 3 bases from V and 4 bases from J, with 12 bases between. The CDR3 is made up of 13 amino acids. Germline-derived CDR1 and CDR2 are GTSNPN and SVGIG (reference sequence). This chain's CDR3 is CAWRIQGSYGYTF. CDR3 nucleotides: TGTGCCTGGAGGATACAGGGTTCCTATGGCTACACCTTC. The complete variable domain, with remaining parts taken from reference TRBV30 and TRBJ1-2, reads SQTIHQWPATLVQPVGSPLSLECTVEGTSNPNLYWYRQAAGRGLQLLFYSVGIGQISSEVPQNLSASRPQDRQFILSSKKLLLSDSGFYLCAWRIQGSYGYTFGSGTRLTVV.

The CDR3 sequence: CASNYNTGELFF. The CDR3 nucleotides read TGTGCCAGCAACTATAACACCGGGGAGCTGTTTTTT. The chain joins TRBV12-3 or TRBV12-4 to TRBJ2-2; D unresolved. The ends were cut back, 7 bases at V and 2 bases at J, with 5 bases in the middle. The CDR3 has 12 amino acids.

The genes are TRBV24-1 and TRBJ2-2; 7 bases align to TRBD1. The CDR3 has 16 residues. CDR1 is KGHDR, CDR2 SFDVKD, per germline. Trimming cost V 0 bases and J 4 bases; bases outside gene matches: 4. The DNA of the CDR3 is TGTGCCACCAGTGATTTGCTGGGACAGATCACCGGGGAGCTGTTTTTT. Translating gives CATSDLLGQITGELFF.

The V and J genes are TRBV28 and TRBJ2-7; maybe TRBD1 (7 bases). CDR3 length: 13 residues. Trimming removed 8 bases at V and 2 bases at J, with 13 bases between. Germline CDR1 and CDR2: MDHEN and SYDVKM. For the CDR3, the DNA is TGTGCCAGCCGGCGGGACAGTCCCTACGAGCAGTACTTC. Residues: CASRRDSPYEQYF.

The chain links TRBV2 to TRBJ1-3; D not resolved. Trimming cost V 5 bases and J 0 bases, with 11 bases left between them. Germline CDR1 SNHLY, CDR2 FYNNEI. The CDR3 extends over 15 amino acids. The chain's CDR3 is CASSQLQSSGNTIYF. DNA for the CDR3: TGTGCCAGCAGTCAGTTACAGAGCTCTGGAAACACCATATATTTT.

The chain combines TRBV1 with TRBJ2-3; TRBD2 reflects the table's D call only, with no check against the DNA. TRBV1 is termed a pseudogene. CDR3 length equals 17 residues. The CDR3 protein is CTSSPRGLGRKGDTQYF. In nucleotides, the CDR3 is TGCACCAGCAGCCCGCGGGGACTAGGAAGGAAAGGAGATACGCAGTATTTT.

This chain uses TRBV18 with TRBJ1-5, with D perhaps TRBD1 (6 bases). Germline V gene sequence: CDR1 KGHSH, CDR2 LQKENI. V lost 2 bases and J lost 7, with 18 bases in between. There are 16 residues in the CDR3. CDR3 region: CASSPKFTGFGQPQHF. The CDR3, as DNA: TGTGCCAGCTCACCAAAATTTACAGGGTTCGGGCAGCCCCAGCATTTT.

The chain links TRBV27 to TRBJ2-7, with 8 positions matching TRBD1. Germline V CDR1 and CDR2: MNHEY, SMNVEV (reference sequence). The CDR3 loop spans 14 amino acids. V lost 8 bases to trimming and J lost 4 bases; unmatched junction nucleotides: 10. In DNA form, the CDR3 reads TGTGCCAGCCGCAGGGGGCAGGGGGCTTACGAGCAGTACTTC. Protein: CASRRGQGAYEQYF.

This chain uses TRBV28 with TRBJ1-6, with no clear D. Germline V gene data show CDR1 as MDHEN and CDR2 as SYDVKM. CDR3 size: 13 residues. The ends were cut back, 5 bases at V and 13 bases at J, with 15 bases in the middle. This CDR3 reads CASSPAGVGPLHF. For the CDR3, the DNA is TGTGCCAGCAGTCCCGCCGGGGTTGGGCCCCTCCACTTT.

The CDR3 region is CATRDRLRETQYF. CDR3 DNA sequence: TGTGCCACCAGGGACAGGCTGAGAGAGACCCAGTACTTC. The J gene is TRBJ2-5, the V gene TRBV24-1, with 7 bases matching TRBD1. The CDR3 runs 13 residues. V lost 7 bases and J lost 4; bases outside the gene matches: 5. CDR1 is KGHDR and CDR2 is SFDVKD in the germline V gene.

V is TRBV18 and J is TRBJ2-7; possible D gene TRBD1, 6 bases. V was shortened by 2 bases and J by 2 bases, with 13 bases between the two germline ends. The CDR3 covers 15 residues. The germline gives CDR1 KGHSH, CDR2 LQKENI. The CDR3 loop is CASSPATGSPYEQYF. CDR3 coding DNA: TGTGCCAGCTCACCAGCTACAGGGTCGCCCTACGAGCAGTACTTC. The variable domain in full, completed from reference TRBV18 and TRBJ2-7, reads NAGVMQNPRHLVRRRGQEARLRCSPMKGHSHVYWYRQLPEEGLKFMVYLQKENIIDESGMPKERFSAEFPKEGPSILRIQQVVRGDSAAYFCASSPATGSPYEQYFGPGTRLTVT.